The rows below give T cell receptor beta chains drawn from one sample of a study of blood T cell repertoires in COVID-19. Sequencing used immunoSEQ multiplex PCR; TCRdb keeps in-frame clones, though not all of them. Of about 430,000 clones in the sample, approximately 91% were seen once. Sequenced input: PBMCs or T cells enriched from blood (not recorded which). The receptors stem from a woman between 18 and 29 years old who had been exposed to COVID-19. The CDR3 runs from the conserved cysteine through the conserved F or W. Each record gives: V gene, J gene, D gene, clone size, CDR3 protein, CDR3 DNA. The D gene is left open where the match is weak. Expanded clones are given a class, and other clones once, few, many or no size at all.

TRBV4-2	TRBJ1-2	-	-	CASSQGGPGYGYTF	TGTGCCAGCAGCCAAGGGGGCCCAGGCTATGGCTACACCTTC
TRBV14	TRBJ2-1	TRBD2	-	CASSSPGLANNNEQFF	TGTGCCAGCAGTTCCCCGGGACTAGCAAATAACAATGAGCAGTTCTTC
TRBV11-2	TRBJ2-1	TRBD2	-	CASSIGTSGRDNEQFF	TGTGCCAGCAGCATCGGGACTAGCGGGAGGGACAATGAGCAGTTCTTC
TRBV6-1	TRBJ1-1	-	-	CASSEGGPNTEAFF	TGTGCCAGCAGTGAAGGGGGCCCTAACACTGAAGCTTTCTTT
TRBV2	TRBJ1-2	TRBD1	few	CASRWTGQDYGYTF	TGTGCCAGCAGGTGGACAGGGCAGGACTATGGCTACACCTTC
TRBV5-3	TRBJ1-1	TRBD1	-	CARSLVGQGATNTEAFF	TGTGCCAGAAGCTTGGTCGGGCAGGGGGCGACGAACACTGAAGCTTTCTTT
TRBV6-1	TRBJ2-7	-	-	CASSEATSYEQYF	TGTGCCAGCAGTGAGGCAACTAGTTACGAGCAGTACTTC
TRBV4-3	TRBJ1-5	TRBD1	-	CASSQGDRDQPQHF	TGCGCCAGCAGCCAGGGGGACAGGGATCAGCCCCAGCATTTT
TRBV7-3	TRBJ2-7	TRBD1	-	CASSLTSGTAYEQYF	TGTGCCAGCAGCTTAACGTCCGGGACAGCCTACGAGCAGTACTTC
TRBV3-1/TRBV3-2	TRBJ1-5	TRBD1	few	CASSPGTGFLSSGQPQHF	TGTGCCAGCAGCCCCGGGACAGGGTTCCTGTCAAGCGGTCAGCCCCAGCATTTT
TRBV5-4	TRBJ2-7	TRBD2	few	CASSYPSGSLSEQYF	TGTGCCAGCAGCTACCCTAGCGGGAGCCTTTCTGAGCAGTACTTC
TRBV7-9	TRBJ2-7	-	-	CASSLAQLNYEQYF	TGTGCCAGCAGCTTAGCACAGCTGAACTACGAGCAGTACTTC
TRBV19	TRBJ2-7	TRBD2	-	CASRGTGGGTYEQYF	TGTGCCAGTAGGGGTACTGGCGGGGGTACCTACGAGCAGTACTTC
TRBV28	TRBJ2-6	TRBD1	-	CASSFRGTGLFGANVLTF	TGTGCCAGCAGTTTCCGCGGGACAGGGCTTTTTGGGGCCAACGTCCTGACTTTC
TRBV4-1	TRBJ1-2	-	-	CASSLGGYGYTF	TGCGCCAGCAGCCTGGGAGGCTATGGCTACACCTTC
TRBV7-3	TRBJ1-1	TRBD1	-	CASSLTGGSEAFF	TGTGCCAGCAGCCTGACAGGGGGGAGTGAAGCTTTCTTT
TRBV14	TRBJ1-2	-	-	CASSQVSGGASGYTF	TGTGCCAGCAGCCAAGTTTCGGGGGGCGCCTCGGGCTACACCTTC
TRBV5-8	TRBJ2-1	TRBD1	-	CASSSLPGTDHNEQFF	TGTGCCAGCAGCTCCCTACCCGGGACAGACCACAATGAGCAGTTCTTC
TRBV2	TRBJ2-1	TRBD1	-	CASSEASGTGVFF	TGTGCCAGCAGTGAAGCTTCCGGGACAGGAGTGTTCTTC
TRBV2	TRBJ2-7	-	once	CASRGIAYYEQYF	TGTGCCAGCCGGGGAATCGCCTACTACGAGCAGTACTTC
TRBV9	TRBJ2-1	TRBD2	-	CASSPRLAGLGDEQFF	TGTGCCAGCAGCCCCCGGCTAGCGGGGTTAGGCGATGAGCAGTTCTTC
TRBV27	TRBJ2-4	-	once	CASRTGGVNIQYF	TGTGCCAGCAGAACAGGCGGAGTTAACATTCAGTACTTC
TRBV27	TRBJ2-5	TRBD2	-	CASSLSGLAYLQTQYF	TGTGCCAGCAGTTTATCGGGACTAGCGTACTTGCAGACCCAGTACTTC
TRBV19	TRBJ1-6	TRBD1	-	CASSGGQGSSPLHF	TGTGCCAGTAGTGGGGGACAGGGGAGTTCACCCCTCCACTTT
TRBV11-2	TRBJ2-1	TRBD2	-	CASSHPYGVGTSPYNEQFF	TGTGCCAGCAGCCATCCATACGGTGTCGGGACTAGCCCTTACAATGAGCAGTTCTTC
TRBV10-1	TRBJ2-1	TRBD2	-	CASSDQAGKVGEQFF	TGCGCCAGCAGTGATCAAGCGGGAAAGGTCGGGGAGCAGTTCTTC
TRBV2	TRBJ1-1	TRBD1	-	CGTGGNTEAFF	TGTGGCACAGGGGGAAACACTGAAGCTTTCTTT
TRBV7-9	TRBJ2-3	-	-	CASILGASGTDTQYF	TGTGCCAGCATCTTGGGGGCGAGTGGAACAGATACGCAGTATTTT
TRBV28	TRBJ2-5	TRBD2	once	CASSFSQGGLETQYF	TGTGCCAGCAGTTTTTCTCAGGGAGGGTTAGAGACCCAGTACTTC
TRBV29-1	TRBJ2-5	TRBD2	-	CSGGRGGPQETQYF	TGCAGCGGGGGGCGGGGGGGGCCCCAAGAGACCCAGTACTTC
TRBV19	TRBJ2-5	-	few	CASSIGGPETQYF	TGTGCCAGTAGTATCGGGGGTCCAGAGACCCAGTACTTC
TRBV7-9	TRBJ1-4	-	-	CASSAWTVDEKLFF	TGTGCCAGCAGCGCCTGGACAGTAGACGAAAAACTGTTTTTT
TRBV7-2	TRBJ1-2	TRBD1	-	CASSSQGASGGYTF	TGTGCCAGCAGCTCCCAGGGGGCGTCGGGGGGCTACACCTTC
TRBV28	TRBJ1-1	-	-	CASTISGFEAFF	TGTGCCAGCACCATATCAGGTTTTGAAGCTTTCTTT
TRBV5-4	TRBJ1-1	TRBD1	-	CASSNEQGFGTEAFF	TGTGCCAGCAGCAACGAACAGGGGTTTGGCACTGAAGCTTTCTTT
TRBV5-1	TRBJ2-1	TRBD2	-	CASSLGSGGASSYNEQFF	TGCGCCAGCAGCTTGGGTAGCGGGGGGGCTAGCTCCTACAATGAGCAGTTCTTC
TRBV28	TRBJ2-5	TRBD2	-	CASSFLIEREGRETQYF	TGTGCCAGCAGTTTCTTGATCGAGCGGGAGGGTCGGGAGACCCAGTACTTC
TRBV7-2	TRBJ1-3	TRBD1	-	CASSSKGARGNTIYF	TGTGCCAGCAGCTCGAAGGGGGCGCGGGGAAACACCATATATTTT
TRBV19	TRBJ2-1	-	-	CASSTGATKNNEQFF	TGTGCCAGTAGTACAGGGGCCACGAAGAACAATGAGCAGTTCTTC
TRBV4-2	TRBJ2-1	TRBD1	-	CASSLEQGDEQFF	TGTGCCAGCAGCCTGGAACAGGGGGATGAGCAGTTCTTC
TRBV7-3	TRBJ2-1	TRBD1	-	CASSLVRDSSNEQFF	TGTGCCAGCAGCTTGGTCCGGGACAGTAGCAATGAGCAGTTCTTC
TRBV13	TRBJ2-1	-	few	CASSLRGGISYNEQFF	TGTGCCAGCAGCTTACGGGGCGGGATATCTTACAATGAGCAGTTCTTC
TRBV2	TRBJ1-2	-	-	CASSEVTDYGYTF	TGTGCCAGCAGTGAAGTGACAGATTATGGCTACACCTTC
TRBV18	TRBJ2-6	-	-	CASSPRTAGANVLTF	TGTGCCAGCTCACCTAGGACAGCTGGGGCCAACGTCCTGACTTTC